This TCR beta chain comes out of a study of blood T cell repertoires in COVID-19. Study-level background: Acute-phase and convalescent COVID-19 samples originated in the United States, Italy and Spain. Sources were T cells, B-cell-depleted T cells, or PBMCs; the material itself was cDNA or gDNA.

This CDR3 has 14 amino acids. With V trimmed by 5 bases and J by 5 bases, 3 bases remained unmatched. Per germline, CDR1 SGHDN and CDR2 FVKESK. Some clones are missing from TCRdb's copy, which holds only in-frame ones; the method was immunoSEQ multiplex PCR. The sample consists of 55,000 to 65,000 clones, approximately 83% of them appearing once. This receptor was identified in a woman of 80 years or more with acute or convalescent COVID-19. Sequencing was performed on peripheral blood. The genes are TRBV14 and TRBJ2-2, with 9 positions matching TRBD1. The CDR3 DNA reads as TGTGCCAGCAGCAGGGACAGGGTAACCGGGGAGCTGTTTTTT. Translated: CASSRDRVTGELFF.